This TCR beta chain emerged from a study of T cell responses to AZD1222 COVID-19 vaccine. Sequencing was performed with immunoSEQ multiplex PCR; in TCRdb, only in-frame clones are kept and a portion is missing. The profile shows 150,000 to 200,000 clones, about nine tenths of them singletons. A note on this clone: Its cognate antigen is unknown.

Germline V gene sequence: CDR1 SQVTM, CDR2 ANQGSEA. This CDR3 contains 19 residues. J gave up 4 bases and V 3 bases, and 14 bases lay outside the gene matches. Study-level findings and limits: Repertoire sampling was restricted to post-peak T cell response timepoints. In a largely white British group with more females than males, clonal diversity was possibly underestimated. Reports indicate that nearly half of spike-specific TCRs are directed at unmutated variant regions.

This clonotype was sampled from an adult who received the AZD1222 COVID-19 vaccine. The specimen was peripheral blood, collected 28 days after the second AZD1222 dose. The V and J genes are TRBV29-1 and TRBJ2-5; 16 positions match TRBD2. In DNA, the CDR3 is TGCAGCGTTGAGATCCCAAAGGGACTAGCGGGAGGGCCCTTAGAGACCCAGTACTTC. It codes for CSVEIPKGLAGGPLETQYF.